This T cell receptor (beta chain) was captured in a study of long-term antiretroviral therapy in people with HIV. At least one PBMC sample before ART and at least two after were required. The content of samples before DNA extraction was roughly 1-10 million cryopreserved PBMC. On this clone itself: The antigen is not known.

Germline V lookup: CDR1 SGHRS, CDR2 YFSETQ. Losses at the gene ends were 1 base for V and 5 bases for J; bases not matched to a gene: 9. This CDR3 is built from 17 residues. General study findings and limits: Across all time points, the repertoire was dominated by clones that expanded before ART. Although diversity increased after ART, it remained lower than in transplant donor controls.

Investigators performed immunoSEQ version v3.0 at survey level. Measured with immunoSEQ multiplex PCR; TCRdb has only the in-frame clones, and not every one. Among approximately 28,000 clones listed, roughly nine tenths were seen once. The receptor was isolated from a man aged 45-65 years with HIV. The chain joins TRBV5-1 to TRBJ2-2; 9 nucleotides align to TRBD1. Sequenced here: unsorted PBMCs, sampled 2 years after starting antiretroviral therapy. As DNA, the CDR3 is TGCGCCAGCAGCTTGTCCCCGGGTGACAGGGGGACCGGGGAGCTGTTTTTT. Its translation is CASSLSPGDRGTGELFF.